This T cell receptor beta chain came from a study of identical twins. TCRdb reanalysed the 5' RACE reads using MiXCR and keeps one entry per CDR3 protein. Of hundreds of thousands of distinct CDR3 sequences listed, about 20% were seen once; the top ten hold 4.3%. Details on this clonotype: The antigen is undetermined.

Findings and limits, study-wide: Sequences that were beta out-of-frame showed weaker excess twin sharing.

The germline CDR1 and CDR2 sequences are MRHNA and SNTAGT. Trimming cost V 7 bases and J 3 bases, with 21 bases left between them. The length of the CDR3 is 16 residues. Separately, the same data were catalogued under a study of T cells expressing NK-cell markers.

Sequenced material: PBMCs. This receptor was identified in a woman aged 18-29 years in good health. The gene calls are TRBV6-4 and TRBJ2-5, with a possible D match to TRBD1 (5 bases). The CDR3 loop is CASKKGMRLGKETQYF. CDR3 nucleotide sequence: TGTGCCAGCAAAAAGGGGATGAGGCTGGGGAAAGAGACCCAGTACTTC.